These T cell receptor beta chains were read from a single sample in a study of blood T cell repertoires in COVID-19. Libraries were prepared by immunoSEQ multiplex PCR; TCRdb keeps only in-frame clonotypes and omits some of them. The data contain hundreds of thousands of clones, around 86% of them seen just once; the ten biggest clones take up roughly 1.9%. The sequencing sample was made of PBMCs or T cells enriched from blood (not recorded which). The receptors shown here come from a woman aged 50 to 60 who had recovered from COVID-19. CDR3s include the opening cysteine and the closing phenylalanine or tryptophan. Each record gives: CDR3 DNA, CDR3 protein, V gene, J gene, clone size, D gene. D genes are given only for firm matches. Not all rows give a size; the values are once, few, many and, for expanded clones, a class.

DNA: TGTGCCAGCAGCCAAGTCGCAGGGAACTATGGCTACACCTTC; CDR3: CASSQVAGNYGYTF; V: TRBV3-1/TRBV3-2; J: TRBJ1-2; size: NA; D: NA
DNA: TGCGCCAGCAGCTCCACTACAGGGTACGGAGCTTTCTTT; CDR3: CASSSTTGYGAFF; V: TRBV5-1; J: TRBJ1-1; size: NA; D: NA
DNA: TGTGCCAGCAGTTCCCCCCCAAGACAGGAAAACTATGGCTACACCTTC; CDR3: CASSSPPRQENYGYTF; V: TRBV28; J: TRBJ1-2; size: once; D: NA
DNA: TGTGCCACCAGTGACCGACTAGCGGGGGGCGATGAGCAGTTCTTC; CDR3: CATSDRLAGGDEQFF; V: TRBV24-1; J: TRBJ2-1; size: NA; D: TRBD2
DNA: TGTGCTAGTGGTTTGACGGATCAGCCCCAGCATTTT; CDR3: CASGLTDQPQHF; V: TRBV12-5; J: TRBJ1-5; size: NA; D: NA
DNA: TGTGCCAGCTCACTGGGGAACAGGGGTAGCGAGCAGTACTTC; CDR3: CASSLGNRGSEQYF; V: TRBV18; J: TRBJ2-7; size: once; D: TRBD1
DNA: TGTGCCAGCAGCTCTTTGGGGGGGGACACTGAAGCTTTCTTT; CDR3: CASSSLGGDTEAFF; V: TRBV7-8; J: TRBJ1-1; size: NA; D: NA
DNA: TGTGCCACCAGTTTGACTAGCGGGGGGCCAGATACGCAGTATTTT; CDR3: CATSLTSGGPDTQYF; V: TRBV24-1; J: TRBJ2-3; size: NA; D: TRBD2
DNA: TGTGCCAGTAGTATCGGGGGGGGTCAGCCCCAGCATTTT; CDR3: CASSIGGGQPQHF; V: TRBV19; J: TRBJ1-5; size: NA; D: NA
DNA: TGTGCCAGCAGCTTAGCTGGGGGGGGCGCGTCCGCCGAGCAGTACTTC; CDR3: CASSLAGGGASAEQYF; V: TRBV7-9; J: TRBJ2-7; size: NA; D: NA
DNA: TGCGCCAGCAGTCCCTTGGGGCTAGCGGGGGCTAGGTACGAGCAGTACTTC; CDR3: CASSPLGLAGARYEQYF; V: TRBV4-1; J: TRBJ2-7; size: NA; D: TRBD2
DNA: TGTGCCAGCAGCTTAGCAATCAAGGGGAACATTCAGTACTTC; CDR3: CASSLAIKGNIQYF; V: TRBV7-2; J: TRBJ2-4; size: NA; D: NA
DNA: TGTGCCAGCAGCTTAGGGGGACAGCACAATAATGAAAAACTGTTTTTT; CDR3: CASSLGGQHNNEKLFF; V: TRBV7-2; J: TRBJ1-4; size: NA; D: TRBD1
DNA: TGTGCCAGCGGGGCCGAAAGGACCCAAGAGACCCAGTACTTC; CDR3: CASGAERTQETQYF; V: TRBV6-4; J: TRBJ2-5; size: NA; D: NA
DNA: TGTGCCAGCAGTTTGGACAGGGGCGAAGGGGGTGAAAAACTGTTTTTT; CDR3: CASSLDRGEGGEKLFF; V: TRBV27; J: TRBJ1-4; size: once; D: TRBD1
DNA: TGCAGCGTTGGACGGGACACTGAAGCTTTCTTT; CDR3: CSVGRDTEAFF; V: TRBV29-1; J: TRBJ1-1; size: NA; D: NA
DNA: TGCGCCAGCAGCTTTCAACAGCGGATGAGCACAGATACGCAGTATTTT; CDR3: CASSFQQRMSTDTQYF; V: TRBV5-1; J: TRBJ2-3; size: NA; D: NA
DNA: TGTGCCGTAACGCAGGGGAACTATGGCTACACCTTC; CDR3: CAVTQGNYGYTF; V: TRBV6-5; J: TRBJ1-2; size: NA; D: NA
DNA: TGCGCCAGCAGCCGACCCCGGGGTGGGCGCACAGATACGCAGTATTTT; CDR3: CASSRPRGGRTDTQYF; V: TRBV4-1; J: TRBJ2-3; size: NA; D: NA
DNA: TGTGCCAGCAGTCGGAGGTTCGAGCAGTACTTC; CDR3: CASSRRFEQYF; V: TRBV28; J: TRBJ2-7; size: once; D: NA
DNA: TGTGCCAGTAGTTGGGACAGTTTCACAGATACGCAGTATTTT; CDR3: CASSWDSFTDTQYF; V: TRBV19; J: TRBJ2-3; size: NA; D: TRBD1
DNA: TGTGCCAGCAGCTCGAAGGCGGGTGGCACTGAAGCTTTCTTT; CDR3: CASSSKAGGTEAFF; V: TRBV5-4; J: TRBJ1-1; size: few; D: NA
DNA: TGTGCCAGCAGCCCCCCGGGACTAGCTGAACTCAATGAGCAGTTCTTC; CDR3: CASSPPGLAELNEQFF; V: TRBV7-9; J: TRBJ2-1; size: NA; D: TRBD2
DNA: TGTGCCAGCAGCTCGGACAGGAACAATGAGCAGTTCTTC; CDR3: CASSSDRNNEQFF; V: TRBV7-2; J: TRBJ2-1; size: NA; D: TRBD1